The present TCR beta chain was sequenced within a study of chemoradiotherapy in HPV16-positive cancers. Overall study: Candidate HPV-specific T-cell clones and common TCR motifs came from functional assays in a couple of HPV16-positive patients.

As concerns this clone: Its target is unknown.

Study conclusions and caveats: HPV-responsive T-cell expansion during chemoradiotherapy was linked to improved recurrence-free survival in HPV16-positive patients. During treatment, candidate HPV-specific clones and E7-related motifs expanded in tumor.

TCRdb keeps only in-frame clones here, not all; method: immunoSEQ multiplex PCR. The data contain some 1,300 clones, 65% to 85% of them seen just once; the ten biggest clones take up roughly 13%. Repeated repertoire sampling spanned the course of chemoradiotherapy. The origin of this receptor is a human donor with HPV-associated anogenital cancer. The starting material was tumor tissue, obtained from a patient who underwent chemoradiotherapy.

This CDR3 reads CASSLDVYGYTF. The CDR3 bases are TGCGCCAGCAGCTTGGACGTTTATGGCTACACCTTC. The chain combines TRBV5-1 with TRBJ1-2, with D unresolved. The ends were cut back, 0 bases at V and 5 bases at J, with 5 bases in the middle. Per germline, CDR1 SGHRS and CDR2 YFSETQ. The CDR3 has 12 residues.